This TCR beta chain was captured in a study of cytomegalovirus exposure and HLA in healthy donors. Trimming took off 2 bases at V and 4 bases at J, with 10 bases between the two ends. Germline assignment: CDR1 SGHNT and CDR2 YYREEE (reference sequence). The CDR3 extends over 14 amino acids. Concerning this clone: The antigen remains undetermined.

PCR amplification relied on 60 Vbeta primers (plus 13 Jbeta primers). TCRdb keeps only in-frame clones here, not all; method: immunoSEQ multiplex PCR. The table includes about 200,000 clones, roughly 80% detected once. Study-wide findings and caveats: A previous analysis found most TCR beta V segments productive roughly 87% or roughly 30% of the time.

The TCR comes from a woman aged 40 to 55 in good health and CMV-seronegative. The rearrangement joins TRBV5-4 to TRBJ1-5; D gene ambiguous. The source material was PBMCs. CDR3 loop: CASSFPGSNQPQHF. Written as DNA, the CDR3 is TGTGCCAGCAGCTTCCCGGGTTCTAATCAGCCCCAGCATTTT.